Listed below are T cell receptor beta chains from one sample, sequenced in a study of CD8 T cells in ankylosing spondylitis. A single record per CDR3 protein comes from TCRdb applying MiXCR to the 5' RACE reads. Altogether approximately 520,000 distinct CDR3 sequences are present, approximately 5.3% being singletons, with the ten largest covering roughly 3.5%. Sequencing was carried out using blood, either unsorted or a sorted T cell fraction (not recorded which). Every receptor here comes from a male donor with ankylosing spondylitis. The CDR3 runs from the conserved cysteine through the conserved F or W. D genes are given only for firm matches. Size is omitted from some rows. Given values are once, few, many or a class for expanded clones.

-,TRBJ2-1,-,TRBV7-9,CASSPPRGGNEQFF,TGTGCCAGCAGCCCGCCCCGAGGCGGGAATGAGCAGTTCTTC
TRBD2,TRBJ2-3,many,TRBV6-5,CASSYWGGRASTDTQYF,TGTGCCAGCAGTTACTGGGGCGGGAGGGCTAGCACAGATACGCAGTATTTT
-,TRBJ1-3,many,TRBV12-3/TRBV12-4,CASSDGHSGNTIYF,TGTGCCAGCAGTGACGGGCACTCTGGAAACACCATATATTTT
-,TRBJ2-5,many,TRBV20-1,CSATRGAQETQYF,TGCAGTGCTACGAGGGGGGCCCAAGAGACCCAGTACTTC
-,TRBJ2-1,few,TRBV28,CASSGRTGAYNEQFF,TGTGCCAGCAGTGGAAGAACGGGAGCTTACAATGAGCAGTTCTTC
-,TRBJ1-2,many,TRBV5-1,CASSLTGPIYGYTF,TGCGCCAGCAGCTTGACCGGGCCAATCTATGGCTACACCTTC
TRBD2,TRBJ2-5,many,TRBV6-1,CASSQSGLAGAETQYF,TGTGCCAGCAGTCAATCTGGACTAGCGGGAGCAGAGACCCAGTACTTC
-,TRBJ1-5,many,TRBV20-1,CSASPSYSNQPQHF,TGCAGTGCTAGTCCCAGTTATAGCAATCAGCCCCAGCATTTT
TRBD1,TRBJ2-2,many,TRBV6-1,CATLTGDTGELFF,TGTGCCACCCTGACAGGGGACACCGGGGAGCTGTTTTTT
-,TRBJ1-6,many,TRBV4-3,CASSHTRATYNSPLHF,TGCGCCAGCAGCCATACAAGAGCAACCTATAATTCACCCCTCCACTTT
TRBD2,TRBJ2-1,few,TRBV5-1,CASRGLAGESSYNEQFF,TGCGCCAGCAGGGGACTAGCGGGAGAGAGCTCCTACAATGAGCAGTTCTTC
-,TRBJ2-5,many,TRBV6-1,CASSRTVQETQYF,TGTGCCAGCAGTCGGACGGTCCAAGAGACCCAGTACTTC
TRBD2,TRBJ2-7,many,TRBV20-1,CSPSGGYEQYF,TGCAGTCCTTCCGGGGGGTACGAGCAGTACTTC
TRBD2,TRBJ2-1,-,TRBV7-2,CASSLLAVYNEQFF,TGTGCCAGCAGCTTACTAGCGGTCTACAATGAGCAGTTCTTC
-,TRBJ1-2,many,TRBV4-3,CASSQSDRIYGYTF,TGCGCCAGCAGCCAAAGCGACAGGATCTATGGCTACACCTTC
TRBD2,TRBJ2-3,many,TRBV7-9,CASSLGPLAGSTDTQYF,TGTGCCAGCAGCTTAGGGCCGCTAGCGGGGAGCACAGATACGCAGTATTTT
TRBD2,TRBJ2-3,many,TRBV5-1,CASSLGLAEADTQYF,TGCGCCAGCAGCCTTGGACTAGCGGAGGCAGATACGCAGTATTTT
-,TRBJ1-4,many,TRBV27,CASSYWQNEKLFF,TGTGCCAGCAGTTATTGGCAGAATGAAAAACTGTTTTTT
-,TRBJ2-1,-,TRBV6-5,CASSYSRAGRANEQFF,TGTGCCAGCAGTTACTCGAGGGCGGGCAGGGCCAATGAGCAGTTCTTC
TRBD2,TRBJ2-7,many,TRBV20-1,CSARGLAGIGYEQYF,TGCAGTGCTAGAGGCCTAGCGGGAATCGGGTACGAGCAGTACTTC
-,TRBJ2-1,many,TRBV11-1,CASSLVGQLGDEQFF,TGTGCCAGCAGCTTAGTTGGACAGCTAGGGGATGAGCAGTTCTTC
-,TRBJ1-4,many,TRBV12-3/TRBV12-4,CASSLGRRGVEEKLFF,TGTGCCAGCAGTTTAGGTCGCAGGGGCGTGGAGGAAAAACTGTTTTTT
TRBD1,TRBJ1-1,many,TRBV6-4,CASRRTGRTTEAFF,TGTGCCAGCAGACGGACAGGGCGTACCACTGAAGCTTTCTTT
TRBD2,TRBJ2-7,-,TRBV7-2,CASSLYTSGKIPYEQYF,TGTGCCAGCAGCTTATATACTAGCGGGAAAATCCCCTACGAGCAGTACTTC
-,TRBJ2-7,many,TRBV7-2,CASSLDGRSYEQYF,TGTGCCAGCAGCTTAGACGGGCGCTCCTACGAGCAGTACTTC
-,TRBJ2-2,many,TRBV6-5,CASSSPKGGRNTGELFF,TGTGCCAGCAGTTCACCCAAAGGCGGACGGAACACCGGGGAGCTGTTTTTT
-,TRBJ2-5,many,TRBV5-1,CASSFTPGSDGRETQYF,TGCGCCAGCAGCTTTACTCCGGGATCTGATGGGCGGGAGACCCAGTACTTC
-,TRBJ1-5,few,TRBV5-6,CASSSPNQPQHF,TGTGCCAGCAGCTCCCCTAATCAGCCCCAGCATTTT
TRBD1,TRBJ2-1,many,TRBV18,CASSPLGRRTGGYNEQFF,TGTGCCAGCTCACCACTAGGAAGAAGGACAGGGGGCTACAATGAGCAGTTCTTC